This T cell receptor beta chain derives from a study of tumor-infiltrating lymphocytes in primary liver carcinoma. For this clonotype: A clone one base away is much larger, so this may be a read error.

Total RNA amounting to 500 ng was the source from which TCR beta cDNA was made with a constant-region primer. Each TCR beta library was derived from three nested multiplex PCR rounds that employed slightly modified ARM-PCR. TRBV1-TRBV30 forward primers and a C-beta reverse primer were used in the first two PCR rounds, which each ran for about 10 cycles. TCRdb ran MiXCR on the multiplex PCR reads and lists one entry per CDR3 protein. This sample has tens of thousands of distinct CDR3 sequences, with roughly 80% found just once. From around 18-30 mg of unsorted bulk tissue, DNA and RNA were co-extracted together. Surgical resection served as treatment for the primary liver carcinoma of these patients. No treatment had been given to the patients, who were chronically infected with HBV. Each tumor specimen held more than 85% viable tumor cells. The CDR3 extends over 15 amino acids. CDR1 is LNHDA, CDR2 SQIVND, per germline (reference sequence). Trimming took off 5 bases at V and 5 bases at J, with 19 bases between the two ends.

Source material: liver tumor tissue from sampling region 5. Subset meaning: tumor region T5, tumor centre. The rearrangement links TRBV19 to TRBJ2-7, with a weak D call TRBD1 (6 bases). The receptor was isolated from a man in his forties with primary liver carcinoma and hepatitis B virus infection. In DNA, the CDR3 is TGTGCCAGTAGTGACGATAACAGGGTCCGAGACGAGCAGTACTTC. Residues: CASSDDNRVRDEQYF.